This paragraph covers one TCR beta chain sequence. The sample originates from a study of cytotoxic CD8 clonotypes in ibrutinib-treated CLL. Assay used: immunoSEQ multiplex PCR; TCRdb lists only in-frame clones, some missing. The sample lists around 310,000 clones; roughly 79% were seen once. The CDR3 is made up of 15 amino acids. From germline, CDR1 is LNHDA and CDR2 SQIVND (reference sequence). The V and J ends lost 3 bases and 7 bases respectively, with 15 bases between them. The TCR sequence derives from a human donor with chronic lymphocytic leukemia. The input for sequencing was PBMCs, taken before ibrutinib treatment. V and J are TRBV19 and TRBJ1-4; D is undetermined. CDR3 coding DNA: TGTGCCAGTAGTATGCGACGCCTCGCGGGTGAAAAACTGTTTTTT. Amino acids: CASSMRRLAGEKLFF.